This T cell receptor beta chain was recorded in a study of control samples from healthy donors and cancer patients. Measured with immunoSEQ multiplex PCR; TCRdb has only the in-frame clones, and not every one. This table has fewer than 200,000 clones, around 88% appearing once. This CDR3 has 18 residues. V was clipped by 5 bases and J by 4 bases; unmatched bases: 15. Germline values: CDR1 LNHDA, CDR2 SQIVND (reference sequence). The chain has TRBV19 and TRBJ2-3, with TRBD2 matching over 10 bases. The sequence was obtained from a woman between 25 and 40 years old in good health. Sequencing input: blood. The CDR3 sequence is CASSATRLAGDRADTQYF. CDR3 nucleotides: TGTGCCAGTAGTGCCACCCGACTAGCGGGTGATAGGGCAGATACGCAGTATTTT.